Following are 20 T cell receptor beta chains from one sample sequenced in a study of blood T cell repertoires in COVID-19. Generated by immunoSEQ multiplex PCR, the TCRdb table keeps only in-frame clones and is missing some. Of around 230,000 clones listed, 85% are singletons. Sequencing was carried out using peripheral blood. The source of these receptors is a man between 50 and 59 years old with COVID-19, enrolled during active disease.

CDR3: CASSLPPKSYTF. The CDR3 coding sequence is TGTGCCAGCAGTTTGCCCCCTAAGAGCTACACCTTC. The rearrangement uses TRBV28 and TRBJ1-2; D unresolved. The germline V gene has CDR1 MDHEN and CDR2 SYDVKM. The ends were cut back, 3 bases at V and 9 bases at J, with 11 bases in the middle. The CDR3 consists of 12 residues.

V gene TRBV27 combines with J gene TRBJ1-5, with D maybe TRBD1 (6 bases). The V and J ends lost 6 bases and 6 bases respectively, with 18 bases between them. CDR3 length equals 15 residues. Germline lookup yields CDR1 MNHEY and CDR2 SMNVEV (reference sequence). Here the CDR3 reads CASSPGQGTSQPQHF. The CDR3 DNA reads TGTGCCAGCAGCCCGGGGCAGGGGACAAGTCAGCCCCAGCATTTT.

CDR3 DNA sequence: TGTGCCAGCAGTCCCCGGACAATGAACACTGAAGCTTTCTTT. This gives the protein CASSPRTMNTEAFF. The V gene is TRBV2, the J gene TRBJ1-1, with TRBD1 as a possible D gene (5 bases). CDR1 and CDR2 (germline): SNHLY, FYNNEI. Trimming removed 5 bases from V and 0 bases from J, with 10 bases in between. The CDR3 loop spans 14 amino acids.

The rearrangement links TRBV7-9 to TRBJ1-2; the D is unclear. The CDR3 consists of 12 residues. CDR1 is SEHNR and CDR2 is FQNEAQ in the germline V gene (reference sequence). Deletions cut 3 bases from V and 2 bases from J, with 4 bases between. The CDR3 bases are TGTGCCAGCAGCTTCCAAAACTATGGCTACACCTTC. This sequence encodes CASSFQNYGYTF.

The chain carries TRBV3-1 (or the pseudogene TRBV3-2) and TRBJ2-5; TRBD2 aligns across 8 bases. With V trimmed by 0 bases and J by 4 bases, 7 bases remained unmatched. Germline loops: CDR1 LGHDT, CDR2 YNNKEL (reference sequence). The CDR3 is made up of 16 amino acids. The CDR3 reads CASSQDTSGSAETQYF. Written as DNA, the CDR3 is TGTGCCAGCAGCCAAGATACTAGCGGAAGTGCAGAGACCCAGTACTTC.

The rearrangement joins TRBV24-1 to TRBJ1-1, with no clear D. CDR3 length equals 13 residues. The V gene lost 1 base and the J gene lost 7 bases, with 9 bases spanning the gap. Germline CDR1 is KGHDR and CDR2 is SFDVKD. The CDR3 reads CATSDLNNNEAFF. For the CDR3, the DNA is TGTGCCACCAGTGATTTAAATAATAATGAAGCTTTCTTT.

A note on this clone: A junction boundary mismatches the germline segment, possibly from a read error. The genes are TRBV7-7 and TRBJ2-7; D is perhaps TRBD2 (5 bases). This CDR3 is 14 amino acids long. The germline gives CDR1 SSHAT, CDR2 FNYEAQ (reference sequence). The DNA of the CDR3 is TGTGCTAGCAGCCCTAACCCCCTAGCCGGCGAGCAGTACTTC. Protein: CASSPNPLAGEQYF.

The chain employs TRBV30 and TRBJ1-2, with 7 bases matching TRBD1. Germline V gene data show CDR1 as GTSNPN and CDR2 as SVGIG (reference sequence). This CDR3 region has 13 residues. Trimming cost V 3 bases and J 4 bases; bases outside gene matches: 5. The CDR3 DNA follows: TGTGCCTGGAGGCTGACAGGGACCTATGGCTACACCTTC. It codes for CAWRLTGTYGYTF.

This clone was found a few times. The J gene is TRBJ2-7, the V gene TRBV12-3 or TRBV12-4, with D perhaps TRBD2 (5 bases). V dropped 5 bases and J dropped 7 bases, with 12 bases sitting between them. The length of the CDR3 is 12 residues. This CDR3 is CASSHTRGEQYF. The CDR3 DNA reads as TGTGCCAGCAGTCATACCCGAGGGGAGCAGTACTTC.

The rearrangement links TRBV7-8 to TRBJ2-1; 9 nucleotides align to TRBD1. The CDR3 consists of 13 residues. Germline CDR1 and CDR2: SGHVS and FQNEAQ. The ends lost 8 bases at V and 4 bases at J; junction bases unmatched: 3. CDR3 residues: CASRDRDYNEQFF. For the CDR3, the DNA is TGTGCCAGCCGGGACAGGGATTACAATGAGCAGTTCTTC.

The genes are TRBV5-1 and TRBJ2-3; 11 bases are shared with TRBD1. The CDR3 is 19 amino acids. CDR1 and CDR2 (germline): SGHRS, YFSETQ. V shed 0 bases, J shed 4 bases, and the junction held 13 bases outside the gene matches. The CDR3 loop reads CASSLGTGGSLSGADTQYF. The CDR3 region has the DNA TGCGCCAGCAGCTTGGGGACAGGGGGCTCTTTGAGCGGGGCAGATACGCAGTATTTT.

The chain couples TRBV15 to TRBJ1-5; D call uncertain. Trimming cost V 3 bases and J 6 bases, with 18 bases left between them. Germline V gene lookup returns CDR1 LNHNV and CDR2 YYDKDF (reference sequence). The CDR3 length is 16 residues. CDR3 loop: CATSSLASGIGQPQHF. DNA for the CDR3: TGTGCCACCAGCAGCCTAGCCAGCGGAATAGGTCAGCCCCAGCATTTT.

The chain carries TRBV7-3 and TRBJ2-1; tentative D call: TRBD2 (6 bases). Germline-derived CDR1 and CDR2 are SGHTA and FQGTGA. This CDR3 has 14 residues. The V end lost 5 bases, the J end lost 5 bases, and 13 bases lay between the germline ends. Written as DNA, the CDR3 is TGTGCCAGCAGCGGCGCGGGGCTTCACAATGAGCAGTTCTTC. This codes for CASSGAGLHNEQFF.

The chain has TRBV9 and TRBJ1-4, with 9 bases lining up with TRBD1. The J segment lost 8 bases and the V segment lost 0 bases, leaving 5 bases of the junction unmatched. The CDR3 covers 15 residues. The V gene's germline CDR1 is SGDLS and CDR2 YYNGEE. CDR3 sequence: CASSVALTGGEKLFF. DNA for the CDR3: TGTGCCAGCAGCGTAGCGTTAACAGGGGGCGAAAAACTGTTTTTT.

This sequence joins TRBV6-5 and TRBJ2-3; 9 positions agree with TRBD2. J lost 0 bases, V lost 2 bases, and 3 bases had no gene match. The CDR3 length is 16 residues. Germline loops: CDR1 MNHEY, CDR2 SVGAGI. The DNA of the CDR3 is TGTGCCAGCAGTTACGCGGGGGGGCTTAGCACAGATACGCAGTATTTT. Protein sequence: CASSYAGGLSTDTQYF.

The CDR3 is CASVGGDSPLHF. The DNA for the CDR3 is TGTGCCAGCGTCGGGGGGGATTCACCCCTCCACTTT. This chain connects TRBV12-3 or TRBV12-4 to TRBJ1-6, with D possibly being TRBD1 (5 bases). Trimming took off 8 bases at V and 8 bases at J, with 10 bases between the two ends. The CDR3 runs 12 residues.

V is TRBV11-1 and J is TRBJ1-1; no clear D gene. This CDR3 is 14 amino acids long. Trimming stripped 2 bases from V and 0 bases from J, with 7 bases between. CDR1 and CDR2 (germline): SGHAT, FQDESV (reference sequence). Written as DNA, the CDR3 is TGTGCCAGCAGCTTAATGAGCCTGAACACTGAAGCTTTCTTT. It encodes CASSLMSLNTEAFF.

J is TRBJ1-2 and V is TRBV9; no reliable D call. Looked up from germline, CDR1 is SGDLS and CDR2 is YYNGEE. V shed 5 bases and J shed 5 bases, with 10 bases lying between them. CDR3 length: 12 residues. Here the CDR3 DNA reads TGTGCCAGCAGGAATAATCGGTATGGCTACACCTTC. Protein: CASRNNRYGYTF.

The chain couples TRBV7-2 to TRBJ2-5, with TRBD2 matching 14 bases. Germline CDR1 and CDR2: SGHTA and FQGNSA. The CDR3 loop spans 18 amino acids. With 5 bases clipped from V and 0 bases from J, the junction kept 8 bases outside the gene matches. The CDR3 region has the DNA TGTGCCAGCAGCCAGACTAGCGGGGGGGTAAGGTACCAAGAGACCCAGTACTTC. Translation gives CASSQTSGGVRYQETQYF. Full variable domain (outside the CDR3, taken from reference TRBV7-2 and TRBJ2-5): GAGVSQSPSNKVTEKGKDVELRCDPISGHTALYWYRQSLGQGLEFLIYFQGNSAPDKSGLPSDRFSAERTGGSVSTLTIQRTQQEDSAVYLCASSQTSGGVRYQETQYFGPGTRLLVL.

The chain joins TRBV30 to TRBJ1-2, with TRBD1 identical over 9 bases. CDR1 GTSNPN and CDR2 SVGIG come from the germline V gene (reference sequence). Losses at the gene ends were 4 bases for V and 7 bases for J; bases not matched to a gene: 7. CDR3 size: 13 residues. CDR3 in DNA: TGTGCCTGGACTACTACAGGGGGCCTTGGCTACACCTTC. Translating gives CAWTTTGGLGYTF.